These T cell receptor beta chains were read from a single sample in a study of cytomegalovirus exposure and HLA in healthy donors. Some clones are missing from TCRdb's copy, which holds only in-frame ones; the method was immunoSEQ multiplex PCR. The sample consists of approximately 170,000 clones, approximately 81% of them appearing once. Sequencing used PBMCs. Receptors were obtained from a man aged 45-65 years in good health and CMV-seropositive. Each CDR3 is given without its conserved first and last residue.

CDR3,J,V
ASSVDAGGYEQY,TRBJ2-7,TRBV9
ASSLDRYYEQY,TRBJ2-7,TRBV11-2
ASSQTGVAKNIQY,TRBJ2-4,TRBV14
ATSRDTDRTNQPQH,TRBJ1-5,TRBV15
ASSRDAYEQY,TRBJ2-7,TRBV2
ASSPALAGETQY,TRBJ2-5,TRBV5-1
ASRVQGAQPQH,TRBJ1-5,TRBV28
ASSLPGGVNTEAF,TRBJ1-1,TRBV28
ASSLGQPGGEQY,TRBJ2-7,TRBV7-2
ASSSSGRLEQY,TRBJ2-7,TRBV5-5
ASSLRSSGGVEQY,TRBJ2-7,TRBV28
ASSPGGGTYEQY,TRBJ2-7,TRBV5-1
AWSVGSGSADTQY,TRBJ2-3,TRBV30
ASSPRGEHPYEQY,TRBJ2-7,TRBV27
ASSEVFVGEQY,TRBJ2-7,TRBV6-1
ASSQESLEGSFSYEQY,TRBJ2-7,TRBV4-3
ASGQGSGYT,TRBJ1-2,TRBV12-5
AISAKSTASGNTIY,TRBJ1-3,TRBV10-3
ASSDRGNYGYT,TRBJ1-2,TRBV27
ASSFKGPNREQF,TRBJ2-1,TRBV6-5
ASSRKGEEKLF,TRBJ1-4,TRBV6-6
ASSTTDRGLSYEQY,TRBJ2-7,TRBV27
ASSATSGRVSGELF,TRBJ2-2,TRBV2
AWVRHGSYNEQF,TRBJ2-1,TRBV30
ASSYDRKDIPQH,TRBJ1-5,TRBV2
ASSPLETVKGEQY,TRBJ2-7,TRBV18
ASSVTGSFADTQY,TRBJ2-3,TRBV5-1
ASSTRTGSYEQY,TRBJ2-7,TRBV5-1
ASSLARGLAF,TRBJ1-1,TRBV11-1
ASSSTSGEKLNTEAF,TRBJ1-1,TRBV7-9
AWSVRRGLGYT,TRBJ1-2,TRBV30
ASSPSSGGQETQY,TRBJ2-5,TRBV18
ASSKTERNTEAF,TRBJ1-1,TRBV27
ASSLGPGRDTEAF,TRBJ1-1,TRBV11-2
ASSASGPSGTDTQY,TRBJ2-3,TRBV19
ASSIGQDHSYEQY,TRBJ2-7,TRBV7-6
ASSNRAGGTDTQY,TRBJ2-3,TRBV6-5
ASSLSRVVNEQF,TRBJ2-1,TRBV7-3
ASSPGSGTEAF,TRBJ1-1,TRBV5-4
ASSPSPDRTYEQY,TRBJ2-7,TRBV5-1
ASSLVGLLNQPQH,TRBJ1-5,TRBV7-2
ASSRVGQGADGYT,TRBJ1-2,TRBV14
ASSLGYGQGASNEQF,TRBJ2-1,TRBV5-1
ASSGVGEQY,TRBJ2-7,TRBV6-6
AWSTDSSNQPQH,TRBJ1-5,TRBV30
ASSLQGDEKLF,TRBJ1-4,TRBV25-1
ASSFRGTFADTQY,TRBJ2-3,TRBV27
ASSLGVLRAPLH,TRBJ1-6,TRBV5-1
ASSSRGSGSYEQY,TRBJ2-7,TRBV7-8
ASSPSGDTEAF,TRBJ1-1,TRBV18
ASSPGDLYQETQY,TRBJ2-5,TRBV7-9
ATSRGRGGSNEQF,TRBJ2-1,TRBV15
ASGQGYGYT,TRBJ1-2,TRBV28